This entry describes one T cell receptor (beta chain). Its antigen is currently unknown. Since a much larger clone is just one base distant, this may be a read error. Trimming cost V 11 bases and J 9 bases, with 20 bases left between them. The CDR3 is made up of 13 amino acids. Germline CDR1 reads MRHNA; CDR2 reads SNTAGT. The entry originates in a study of T cell repertoires in cytomegalovirus infection. Study at large: Matching HLA type, along with CMV infection, was indicated by public TCR beta signatures. Study-wide results and caveats: Dominating the ex vivo response were TCR beta clonotypes that were CMV-specific and HLA-C-restricted. The cumulative frequency of public TCR beta families identified carriers of CMV plus the relevant HLA.

One entry per CDR3 protein, called by TCRdb with MiXCR from the reads. The sample carries roughly 230,000 distinct CDR3 sequences, about a sixth recorded once. The chain joins TRBV6-4 to TRBJ2-1; possibly TRBD1 for D (5 bases). This receptor was taken from a human donor in good health (CMV status not recorded). Some clones in this sample may be carry-over from other donors' samples. The sample was CD8+ T cells from PBMCs. The DNA for the CDR3 is TGTGCCGACAAGGGTGTCGGCCAGGGTGAGCAGTTCTTC. Protein sequence: CADKGVGQGEQFF.